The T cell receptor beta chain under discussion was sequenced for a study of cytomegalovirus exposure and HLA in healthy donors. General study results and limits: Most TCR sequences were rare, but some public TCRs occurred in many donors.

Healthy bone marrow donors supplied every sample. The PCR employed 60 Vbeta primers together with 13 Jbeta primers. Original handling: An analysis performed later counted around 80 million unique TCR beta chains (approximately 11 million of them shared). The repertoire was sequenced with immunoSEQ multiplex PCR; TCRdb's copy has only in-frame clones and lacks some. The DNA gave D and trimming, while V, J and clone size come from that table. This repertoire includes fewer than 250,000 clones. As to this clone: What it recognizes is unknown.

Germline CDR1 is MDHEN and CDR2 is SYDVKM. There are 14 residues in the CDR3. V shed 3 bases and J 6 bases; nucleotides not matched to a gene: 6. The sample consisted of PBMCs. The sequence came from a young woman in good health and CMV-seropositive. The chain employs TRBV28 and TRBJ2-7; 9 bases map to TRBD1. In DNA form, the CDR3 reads TGTGCCAGCAGTTTGGGGGACAGGGTCAGCGAGCAGTACTTC. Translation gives CASSLGDRVSEQYF.